Shown below are 2 T cell receptor beta chains from a single sample sequenced in a study of cytomegalovirus exposure and HLA in healthy donors. Method: immunoSEQ multiplex PCR; TCRdb's copy keeps in-frame clones and lacks some. The table has around 49,000 clones, about 90% seen once. The sequencing sample was made of PBMCs. Receptor source: a man younger than 30 in good health and CMV-seronegative.

The chain combines TRBV18 with TRBJ2-5, with 8 bases matching TRBD1. Germline-derived CDR1 and CDR2 are KGHSH and LQKENI. This CDR3 is 15 amino acids long. V was clipped by 5 bases and J by 1 base; unmatched bases: 6. CDR3 residues: CASSESRGLQETQYF. The CDR3 coding sequence is TGTGCCAGCTCAGAATCCAGGGGGCTCCAAGAGACCCAGTACTTC.

In its sample, this clone was seen once. The chain employs TRBV9 and TRBJ2-3, with 7 bases lining up with TRBD1. V lost 2 bases and J lost 4; bases outside the gene matches: 7. The CDR3 sequence is 15 residues long. Germline lookup yields CDR1 SGDLS and CDR2 YYNGEE. Written as DNA, the CDR3 is TGTGCCAGCAGCGTTTCCGGGACAGCGCCAGATACGCAGTATTTT. Its protein product is CASSVSGTAPDTQYF.